This paragraph reports one TCR beta chain. It lacks a known antigen. Base quality data are lacking; no much larger clone is found one base away. TCRbeta CDR3 regions were amplified from genomic DNA using the immunoSEQ Assay, a bias-controlled multiplex PCR. Regarding the original processing steps: Nucleated cell counts per sample were estimated from amplification of reference gene primers within the assay. To quantify the absolute abundance of each unique TCRbeta CDR3 rearrangement, sequence reads were collapsed and filtered. For each sample, productive Simpson clonality was calculated as the square root of Simpson's diversity index across productive rearrangements. The clones in this table, taken by TCRdb from immuneACCESS, are in-frame only. Not every clone is retained; where verified, under half of the shortfall comes from an unresolved V gene, and the cause of the rest is unknown. The V and J calls and the clone size are those of that table, but D and trimming were determined from the DNA. In all, the sample holds around 79,000 clones, and 75% to 85% of those were seen once. The ten largest make up over 5% of the sample.

V is pared back by 5 bases and J by 4 bases, with 18 bases lying between the germline termini. The CDR3 runs 15 residues from the cysteine to the phenylalanine. The retained sequence is limited to the CDR3, 45 bases, with the frame set at the first base. The germline V gene provides CDR1 SGHAT and CDR2 FQNNGV. Whole blood was collected in K2EDTA tubes by collaborating institutions according to the institutions' own protocols. For TCRbeta analysis, collaborators shipped samples in one of three forms: frozen whole blood, isolated PBMCs, or DNA extracted from either of those sample types. The data stem from a study of blood T cell repertoires in COVID-19 (dated by TCRdb to about 2020). In the study overall: The collaborator samples originated in the United States, Italy and Spain and spanned the acute and convalescent phases of COVID-19. The prospective study material was composed of cDNA or gDNA derived from T cells, B-cell-depleted T cells, or PBMCs. Deeply sampled blood TCRbeta repertoires from subjects exposed to, actively infected with, or recovered from COVID-19 were included in the dataset. The repertoires were released in a freely available public database intended as a resource for research on the immune response to SARS-CoV-2. Samples were obtained from the ongoing ImmuneRACE study (first 160 participants) and from some 1,300 subjects provided by 6 global collaborators. The sample metadata nearly always contained a de-identified subject ID, COVID-19 status, age in years and sex. Where available, HLA class I and class II types were obtained from metadata supplied by the sample provider rather than from assay-based typing.

Overall study outcomes, separate from this receptor: The quantity of clinical and demographic metadata differed by source and by participant and was supplied without curation.

This TCR came from an older woman with acute or convalescent COVID-19. The rearranged chain carries TRBV11-2 and TRBJ2-7, with a weak D call of TRBD1 (6 bases match). The sequenced material came from peripheral blood. In nucleotides, the sequence is TGTGCCAGCAGCGCACCCGGGACAAATTTATACGAGCAGTACTTC. It codes for CASSAPGTNLYEQYF.